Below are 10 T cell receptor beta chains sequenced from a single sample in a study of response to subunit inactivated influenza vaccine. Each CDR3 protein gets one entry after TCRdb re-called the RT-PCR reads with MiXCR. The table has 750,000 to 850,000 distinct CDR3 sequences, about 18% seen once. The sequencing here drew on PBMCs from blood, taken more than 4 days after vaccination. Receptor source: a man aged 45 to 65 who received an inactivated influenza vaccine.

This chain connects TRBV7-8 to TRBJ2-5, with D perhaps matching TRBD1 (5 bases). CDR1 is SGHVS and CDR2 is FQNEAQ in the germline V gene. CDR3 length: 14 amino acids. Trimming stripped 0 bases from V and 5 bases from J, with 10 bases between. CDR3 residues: CASSLAGVEETQYF. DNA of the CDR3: TGTGCCAGCAGCTTAGCAGGGGTTGAGGAGACCCAGTACTTC.

In DNA form, the CDR3 reads TGTGCCCCGGTACAGGAGGTGGCTGGCTACACCTTC. It codes for CAPVQEVAGYTF. This rearrangement joins TRBV12-3 or TRBV12-4 to TRBJ1-2; TRBD1 might be the D (5 bases). V was pared by 11 bases and J by 7 bases, with 17 bases between. The CDR3 consists of 12 residues.

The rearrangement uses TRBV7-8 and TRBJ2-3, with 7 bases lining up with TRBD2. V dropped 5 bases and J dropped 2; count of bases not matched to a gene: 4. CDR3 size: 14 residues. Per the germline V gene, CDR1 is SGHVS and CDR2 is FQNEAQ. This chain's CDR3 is CASSIGTNTDTQYF. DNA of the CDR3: TGTGCCAGCAGCATAGGGACTAACACAGATACGCAGTATTTT.

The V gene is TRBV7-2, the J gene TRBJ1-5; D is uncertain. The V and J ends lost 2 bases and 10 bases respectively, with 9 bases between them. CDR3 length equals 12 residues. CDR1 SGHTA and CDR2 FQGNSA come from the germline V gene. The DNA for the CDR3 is TGTGCCAGCAGCTTACCGGTTTCACCCCAGCATTTT. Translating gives CASSLPVSPQHF.

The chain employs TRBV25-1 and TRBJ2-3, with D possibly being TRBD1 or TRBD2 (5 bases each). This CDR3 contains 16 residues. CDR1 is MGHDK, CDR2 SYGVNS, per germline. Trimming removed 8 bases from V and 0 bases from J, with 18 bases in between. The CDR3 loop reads CASLIKPGTSTDTQYF. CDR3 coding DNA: TGTGCCAGCCTCATCAAACCAGGGACGAGCACAGATACGCAGTATTTT.

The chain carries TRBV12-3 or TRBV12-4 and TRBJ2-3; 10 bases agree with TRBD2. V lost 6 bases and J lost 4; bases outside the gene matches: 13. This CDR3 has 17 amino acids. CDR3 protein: CASSPRTSGLWADTQYF. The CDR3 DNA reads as TGTGCCAGCAGCCCACGGACTAGCGGACTATGGGCAGATACGCAGTATTTT.

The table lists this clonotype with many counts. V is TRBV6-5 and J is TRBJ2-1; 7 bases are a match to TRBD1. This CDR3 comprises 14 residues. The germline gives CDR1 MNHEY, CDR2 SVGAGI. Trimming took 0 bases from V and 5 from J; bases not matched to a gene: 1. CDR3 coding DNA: TGTGCCAGCAGTTACTCGGGACAGCACAATGAGCAGTTCTTC. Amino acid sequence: CASSYSGQHNEQFF.

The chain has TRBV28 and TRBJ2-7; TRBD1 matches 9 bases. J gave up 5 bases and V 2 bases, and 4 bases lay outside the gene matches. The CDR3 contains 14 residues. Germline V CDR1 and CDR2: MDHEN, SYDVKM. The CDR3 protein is CASSLGTGRNEQYF. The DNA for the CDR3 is TGTGCCAGCAGTTTAGGGACAGGGAGGAACGAGCAGTACTTC.

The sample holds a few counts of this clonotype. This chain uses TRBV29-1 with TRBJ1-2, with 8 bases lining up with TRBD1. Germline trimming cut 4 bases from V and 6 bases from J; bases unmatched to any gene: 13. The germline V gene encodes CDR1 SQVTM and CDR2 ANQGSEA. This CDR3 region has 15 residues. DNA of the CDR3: TGCAGCGTTGGGGACAGGTTATCTTCTTTGGATGGCTACACCTTC. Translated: CSVGDRLSSLDGYTF.

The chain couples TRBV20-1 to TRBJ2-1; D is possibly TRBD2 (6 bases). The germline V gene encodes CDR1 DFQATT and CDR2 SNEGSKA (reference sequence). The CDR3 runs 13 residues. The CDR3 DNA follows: TGCAGCGGAGGGGTCCTACCCGGGAATGAGCAGTTCTTC. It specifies CSGGVLPGNEQFF.